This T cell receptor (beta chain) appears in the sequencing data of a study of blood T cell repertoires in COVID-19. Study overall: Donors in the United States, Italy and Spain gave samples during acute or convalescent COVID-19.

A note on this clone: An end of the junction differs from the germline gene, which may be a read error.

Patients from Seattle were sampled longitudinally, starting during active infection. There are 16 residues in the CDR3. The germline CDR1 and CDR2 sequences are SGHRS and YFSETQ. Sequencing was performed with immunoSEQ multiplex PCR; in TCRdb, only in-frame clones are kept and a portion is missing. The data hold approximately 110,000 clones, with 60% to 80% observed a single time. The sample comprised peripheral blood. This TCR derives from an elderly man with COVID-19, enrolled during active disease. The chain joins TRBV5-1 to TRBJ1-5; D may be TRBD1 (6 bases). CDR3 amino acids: CARSLAGGGSNQPQHF. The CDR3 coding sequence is TGCGCCCGCAGCTTGGCCGGGGGGGGCAGCAATCAGCCCCAGCATTTT.